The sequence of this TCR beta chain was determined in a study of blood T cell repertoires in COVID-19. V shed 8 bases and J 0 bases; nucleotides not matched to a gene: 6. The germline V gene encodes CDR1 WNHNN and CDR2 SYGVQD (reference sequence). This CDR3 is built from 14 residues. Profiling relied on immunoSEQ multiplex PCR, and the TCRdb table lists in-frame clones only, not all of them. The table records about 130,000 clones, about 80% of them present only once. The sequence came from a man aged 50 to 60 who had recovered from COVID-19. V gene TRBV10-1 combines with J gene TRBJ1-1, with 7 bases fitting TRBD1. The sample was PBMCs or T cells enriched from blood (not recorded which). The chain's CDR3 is CASSRQGLNTEAFF. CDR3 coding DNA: TGCGCCAGCTCTAGACAGGGATTGAACACTGAAGCTTTCTTT.